A selection of T cell receptor beta chains follows, all from one sample in a study of CD8+CD57+ T cells in acquired aplastic anemia. TCRdb ran MiXCR on the reads and lists one entry per CDR3 protein. The sample holds some 290,000 distinct CDR3 sequences, 50% to 70% seen once. Sequences were obtained from sorted CD4+, CD8+, or CD8+CD57+ T cells (not recorded which) from PBMCs. Source of these receptors: a human donor with severe aplastic anemia or a healthy control (not recorded which). Both conserved end residues are part of each CDR3. A D gene is named only where the DNA matches it firmly. Clone size is stated in some rows and not others, as once, few, many or a class when expanded.

.	TRBV7-2	.	TRBJ2-4	TGTGCCAGCAGCCAAGGGGGGGCTTTAGCCAAAAACATTCAGTACTTC	CASSQGGALAKNIQYF
TRBD2	TRBV20-1	many	TRBJ2-1	TGCAGTGCCAGACTAGCGGGACGTCTCCACAATGAGCAGTTCTTC	CSARLAGRLHNEQFF
.	TRBV7-3	.	TRBJ1-2	TGTGCCAGCAGCTTAAGCCCGATCGGAGGCTACACCTTC	CASSLSPIGGYTF
TRBD1	TRBV5-1	many	TRBJ1-2	TGCGCCAGCAGCTGGGGGGACAGGGGTGAAGAAGGCTACACCTTC	CASSWGDRGEEGYTF
.	TRBV4-3	.	TRBJ2-7	TGCGCCAGCAGCCAAGGACTAGACTCTGTGCAGTACTTC	CASSQGLDSVQYF
.	TRBV7-6	.	TRBJ2-5	TGTGCTAGCAGCTTAGGACAGACAAACACCGGGACATCGAGGACCCAGTACTTC	CASSLGQTNTGTSRTQYF
TRBD2	TRBV7-9	.	TRBJ2-7	TGCGCCAGCAGCTTGGAGCCAGCGGGGGTCTCCTACGAGCAGTACTTC	CASSLEPAGVSYEQYF
.	TRBV20-1	.	TRBJ2-1	TGCAGTGCTAGAGGGGACCTACACGGCGATGAGCAGTTCTTC	CSARGDLHGDEQFF
.	TRBV10-3	.	TRBJ2-1	TGTGCCATCAGTGAAGTGGGTAGTAGGTACAATGAGCAGTTCTTC	CAISEVGSRYNEQFF
.	TRBV9	many	TRBJ1-5	TGTGCCAGCAGCGAGGGGGGGCACAATCAGCCCCAGCATTTT	CASSEGGHNQPQHF
.	TRBV24-1	.	TRBJ2-5	TGTGACCGTGAGCCTGGTGCCCAGCCCTGGGAGACCCAGTACTTC	CDREPGAQPWETQYF
.	TRBV24-1	.	TRBJ2-3	TGTGCCACCAGTGATTTACAGAATACAGATACGCAGTATTTT	CATSDLQNTDTQYF
.	TRBV19	.	TRBJ1-5	TGTGCCAGTAGTATTGACAGGACGTCGTTGAGCAATCAGCCCCAGCATTTT	CASSIDRTSLSNQPQHF
.	TRBV9	.	TRBJ2-7	TGTGCCAGCAGCGTCGGACAAACCTACGAGCAGTACTTC	CASSVGQTYEQYF
TRBD1	TRBV10-3	few	TRBJ2-1	TGTGCCATCAGTGAAACACGAACGGGACAGGGTGCTAATGAGCAGTTCTTC	CAISETRTGQGANEQFF
.	TRBV20-1	.	TRBJ2-3	TGTAGTGCTAGAGATCCCCCCGTTGGCGGGACGCAGGGCACAGATACGCAGTATTTT	CSARDPPVGGTQGTDTQYF
TRBD1	TRBV29-1	.	TRBJ1-6	TGCAGCGTTGGGCCGACAGGGGGTATTTCACCCCTCCACTTT	CSVGPTGGISPLHF
.	TRBV14	few	TRBJ1-2	TGTGCCAGCAGCCCTGACACGGACTATGGCTACACCTTC	CASSPDTDYGYTF
.	TRBV9	.	TRBJ1-2	TGTGCCAGCAGCTTAGTCACAGGGAACTATGGCTACACCTTC	CASSLVTGNYGYTF
.	TRBV20-1	many	TRBJ2-1	TGCAGTGCTAGTATCGATGAGCAGTTCTTC	CSASIDEQFF